This T cell receptor (beta chain) is from a study of T cell changes during pregnancy in multiple sclerosis (dated by TCRdb to the late 2010s). A note on the overall study: The study examined how the T cell repertoire changed over the course of pregnancy in women with multiple sclerosis.

Worth noting for this clone: Which antigen it targets is not known. No much larger clone is present one base from it, and per-base qualities are unavailable.

Libraries were made using the immunoSEQ multiplex PCR assay. TCRdb carries this immuneACCESS record with in-frame sequences only. Its versions omit some clonotypes, under half of them owing to an unresolved V gene in the studies checked, with the rest unexplained. The sample has some 60,000 clones on record, about nine tenths of them singletons. Clones ranked in the top ten supply over 1.5% of the sample. The cysteine opens and the phenylalanine closes a CDR3 of 15 amino acids. The CDR3 DNA has 45 bases and is translated from base 1. As encoded in the germline V gene, CDR1 is SGDLS while CDR2 is YYNGEE. Between the V and J ends, shortened by 4 bases and 5 bases respectively, the junction contains 18 bases.

This sample comprised peripheral blood, obtained after pregnancy. The origin of this receptor is a female donor with multiple sclerosis, enrolled in a pregnancy study. The rearranged chain carries TRBV9 and TRBJ2-5; tentative D gene TRBD2, with 6 bases matching. The CDR3 corresponds to CASSPSGVWGETQYF. At the DNA level, the sequence is TGTGCCAGCAGCCCCTCGGGGGTGTGGGGGGAGACCCAGTACTTC.